These 14 T cell receptor beta chains were all obtained from the same sample, sequenced in a study of long-term antiretroviral therapy in people with HIV. The run of the v3.0 immunoSEQ assay was at survey level. Clones were sequenced by immunoSEQ multiplex PCR, and TCRdb holds only the in-frame ones, with some missing. The sample lists some 13,000 clones; 65% to 85% were seen once. The specimen was unsorted PBMCs, collected 3.4 years after starting antiretroviral therapy. These receptors originate from a man aged 35-49 years with HIV.

This clone was counted a single time. The chain combines TRBV29-1 with TRBJ2-1; 15 nucleotides agree with TRBD2. The CDR3 totals 16 residues. Unmatched junction bases numbered 7, after V lost 3 bases and J lost 7 bases. Germline CDR1 reads SQVTM; CDR2 reads ANQGSEA. CDR3 nucleotides: TGCAGCGTTGATAGGACTAGCGGGAGGGCTGGTAATGAGCAGTTCTTC. It encodes CSVDRTSGRAGNEQFF.

The V and J genes are TRBV9 and TRBJ1-5, with D unresolved. Per the germline V gene, CDR1 is SGDLS and CDR2 is YYNGEE. CDR3 length: 14 amino acids. The V and J ends lost 4 bases and 4 bases respectively, with 12 bases between them. CDR3 DNA sequence: TGTGCCAGCAGCCCGGGCCTTCCGAATCAGCCCCAGCATTTT. Its translation is CASSPGLPNQPQHF.

The chain is built from TRBV7-2 and TRBJ2-5; 12 bases map to TRBD2. The V gene's germline CDR1 is SGHTA and CDR2 FQGNSA. After removal of 6 bases from V and 1 base from J, the junction contained 3 bases not matched to a gene. This CDR3 region has 15 residues. CDR3 region: CASRWTSGTQETQYF. CDR3 nucleotide sequence: TGTGCCAGCAGATGGACTAGCGGGACCCAAGAGACCCAGTACTTC.

CDR3 in amino acids: CASSLPSGRAPMPTTEQFF. The CDR3 DNA is TGTGCCAGCAGCTTACCTAGCGGGAGGGCCCCGATGCCTACTACTGAGCAGTTCTTC. This chain joins TRBV7-3 and TRBJ2-1; 12 bases are shared with TRBD2. This CDR3 is 19 amino acids long. Germline-derived CDR1 and CDR2 are SGHTA and FQGTGA. The V gene end was trimmed by 2 bases and the J gene end by 9 bases; junction bases not matched to a gene: 17.

This chain connects TRBV7-9 to TRBJ1-3; D might be TRBD1 (5 bases). The V end lost 1 base, the J end lost 0 bases, and 7 bases lay between the germline ends. Germline CDR1 and CDR2: SEHNR and FQNEAQ (reference sequence). The CDR3 length is 15 residues. In DNA, the CDR3 is TGTGCCAGCAGCTTAGGACAGTTCTCTGGAAACACCATATATTTT. It translates to CASSLGQFSGNTIYF.

This clone was detected only a few times. The chain has TRBV28 and TRBJ2-7; D gene unclear. The germline gives CDR1 MDHEN, CDR2 SYDVKM. The CDR3 spans 14 residues. Deletions cut 3 bases from V and 2 bases from J, with 11 bases between. CDR3 protein: CASSLWGSAYEQYF. The CDR3 DNA reads TGTGCCAGCAGTTTGTGGGGATCAGCCTACGAGCAGTACTTC.

The chain has TRBV18 and TRBJ2-5; D possibly uses TRBD1 or TRBD2 (5 bases each). The CDR3 has 15 amino acids. Germline loops: CDR1 KGHSH, CDR2 LQKENI. Trimming removed 3 bases at V and 0 bases at J, with 11 bases between. CDR3 sequence: CASSPGPTDQETQYF. In DNA, the CDR3 is TGTGCCAGCTCACCGGGACCGACCGACCAAGAGACCCAGTACTTC.

The genes are TRBV4-3 and TRBJ2-7; 9 nucleotides align to TRBD1. The V segment lost 0 bases and the J segment 5 bases; nucleotides outside the gene matches: 5. There are 15 residues in the CDR3. Germline-derived CDR1 and CDR2 are LGHNA and YSLEER. In DNA, the CDR3 is TGCGCCAGCAGCCAAGATGGGACAGGGTCGGACGAGCAGTACTTC. Translation gives CASSQDGTGSDEQYF.

This chain links TRBV7-8 with TRBJ2-7; D gene ambiguous. CDR1 is SGHVS, CDR2 FQNEAQ, per germline. The length of the CDR3 is 13 residues. The ends were cut back, 6 bases at V and 4 bases at J, with 13 bases in the middle. In DNA, the CDR3 is TGTGCCAGCAGTCCCGGCATCATTTACGAGCAGTACTTC. This encodes CASSPGIIYEQYF.

The chain employs TRBV14 and TRBJ1-2; D is undetermined. Trimming left V 0 bases short and J 0 bases short, with 8 bases between. Germline V gene data show CDR1 as SGHDN and CDR2 as FVKESK. The CDR3 sequence is 15 residues long. CDR3 loop: CASSQDLESNYGYTF. The CDR3 region has the DNA TGTGCCAGCAGCCAAGACCTTGAATCTAACTATGGCTACACCTTC. The whole variable domain, remainder taken from reference TRBV14 and TRBJ1-2, is EAGVTQFPSHSVIEKGQTVTLRCDPISGHDNLYWYRRVMGKEIKFLLHFVKESKQDESGMPNNRFLAERTGGTYSTLKVQPAELEDSGVYFCASSQDLESNYGYTFGSGTRLTVV.

V and J are TRBV5-5 and TRBJ2-1; D uncertain. V lost 2 bases to trimming and J lost 5 bases, with 17 bases between them. The CDR3 has 16 amino acids. The germline gives CDR1 SGHKS, CDR2 YYEKEE (reference sequence). CDR3 protein: CASSLPPVGRDNEQFF. CDR3 DNA: TGTGCCAGCAGCTTACCCCCAGTGGGCAGAGACAATGAGCAGTTCTTC.

The chain joins TRBV19 to TRBJ2-7; 8 bases are shared with TRBD2. Germline V gene data show CDR1 as LNHDA and CDR2 as SQIVND (reference sequence). CDR3 length: 14 residues. V shed 4 bases and J 0 bases; nucleotides not matched to a gene: 2. The DNA for the CDR3 is TGTGCCAGTAGTAGCGGGAGGAGCTCCTACGAGCAGTACTTC. This translates into CASSSGRSSYEQYF.

The chain has TRBV27 and TRBJ2-3, with 9 bases fitting TRBD1. The CDR3 contains 15 residues. Germline values: CDR1 MNHEY, CDR2 SMNVEV (reference sequence). J lost 3 bases, V lost 1 base, and 2 bases had no gene match. The CDR3 here is CASSLWGQGTDTQYF. The CDR3 DNA sequence: TGTGCCAGCAGTTTATGGGGACAGGGAACAGATACGCAGTATTTT.

The chain carries TRBV9 and TRBJ2-1, with D perhaps TRBD2 (6 bases). The CDR3 has 15 amino acids. CDR1 and CDR2 from the germline V gene are SGDLS and YYNGEE. V lost 0 bases and J 6 bases, leaving 13 bases between the germline ends. CDR3 sequence: CASSVVGGAPNEQFF. In nucleotides, the CDR3 is TGTGCCAGCAGCGTAGTGGGGGGAGCCCCCAATGAGCAGTTCTTC.